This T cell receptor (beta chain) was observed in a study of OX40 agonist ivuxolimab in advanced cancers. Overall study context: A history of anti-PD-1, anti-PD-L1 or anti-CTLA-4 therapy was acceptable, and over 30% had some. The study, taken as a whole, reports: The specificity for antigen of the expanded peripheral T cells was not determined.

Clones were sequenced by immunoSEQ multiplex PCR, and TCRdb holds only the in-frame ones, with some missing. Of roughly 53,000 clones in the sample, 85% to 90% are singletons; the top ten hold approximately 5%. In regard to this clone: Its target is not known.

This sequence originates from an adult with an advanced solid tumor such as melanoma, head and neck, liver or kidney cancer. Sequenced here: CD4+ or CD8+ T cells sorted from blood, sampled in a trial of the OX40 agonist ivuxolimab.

The CDR3 reads CAISDGYTDTQYF. The CDR3 bases are TGTGCCATCAGTGACGGTTACACAGATACGCAGTATTTT. This rearrangement joins TRBV10-3 to TRBJ2-3, with D hard to call. The length of the CDR3 is 13 residues. V was clipped by 3 bases and J by 2 bases, with 6 bases between them. CDR1 ENHRY and CDR2 SYGVKD come from the germline V gene.